Here is one T cell receptor (beta chain) with its context. The use of a sample-barcoded 5' primer and a J-beta primer mix characterized a second PCR of roughly 7 to 12 cycles. TCRdb re-analysed the 5' RACE reads in MiXCR, keeping a single row per CDR3 protein. This table has over 1.5 million distinct CDR3 sequences, roughly 49% appearing once. Drawing of peripheral blood yielded about 9.7 milliliters from each donor. Extracted total RNA amounted to at least 5 micrograms for each sample. With 4 bases removed from V and 5 bases from J, the gap between germline ends came to 11 bases. The CDR3 runs to 12 residues. Germline loops: CDR1 SQVTM, CDR2 ANQGSEA. This record comes from a study of blood T cells in healthy people across ages.

V is TRBV29-1 and J is TRBJ2-5; the D gene is possibly TRBD2 (5 bases). What was sequenced was blood. This clonotype originated in a woman aged 40 to 50 in good health. The CDR3 nucleotides read TGCAGCGTTGTGAGGGCGGCGGAGACCCAGTACTTC. The encoded protein is CSVVRAAETQYF.